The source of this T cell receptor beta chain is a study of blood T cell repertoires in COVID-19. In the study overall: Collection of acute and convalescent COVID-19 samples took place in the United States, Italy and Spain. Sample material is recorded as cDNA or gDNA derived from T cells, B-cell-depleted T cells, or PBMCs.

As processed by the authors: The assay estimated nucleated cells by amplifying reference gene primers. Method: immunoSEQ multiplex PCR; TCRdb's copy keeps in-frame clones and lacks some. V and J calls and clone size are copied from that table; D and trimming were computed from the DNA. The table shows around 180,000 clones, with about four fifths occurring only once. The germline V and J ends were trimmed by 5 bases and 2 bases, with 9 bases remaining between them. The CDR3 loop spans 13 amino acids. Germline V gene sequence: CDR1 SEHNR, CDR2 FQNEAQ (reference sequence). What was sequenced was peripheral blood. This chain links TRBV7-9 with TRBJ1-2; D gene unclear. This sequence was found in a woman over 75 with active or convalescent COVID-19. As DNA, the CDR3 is TGTGCCAGCAGCATAACAGAGAACTATGGCTACACCTTC. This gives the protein CASSITENYGYTF.